The clone carrying this T cell receptor beta chain was picked up many times. The target antigen is unknown. The sample comes from a study of regulatory T cells in long-lasting Graves disease. The overall study: The definition of persistent Graves' disease was over 5 years of antithyroid drugs with positive TSH receptor antibodies.

Time point: persistent/refractory GD, antithyroid drugs over 5 years with positive TRAb. Scientists built the TCR library using RNA that was extracted from PBMCs. General study results and limits: Thyroid tissue went unstudied; only peripheral blood was examined.

With iRepertoire HTBI primers and Arm-PCR of CDR3 regions, TCR beta libraries were built. One entry per CDR3 protein, called by TCRdb with MiXCR from the multiplex PCR reads. The data hold approximately 400,000 distinct CDR3 sequences, with about 20% observed a single time. The material was peripheral blood mononuclear cells (PBMCs), obtained when the disease was refractory, from a patient treated with antithyroid drugs. The sequence was obtained from a female donor with Graves disease.

In DNA form, the CDR3 reads TGTGCCAGCAGTGTGAGGGAGACAAATGAAAAACTGTTTTTT. Encoded protein: CASSVRETNEKLFF. The chain recombines TRBV2 with TRBJ1-4, with no clear D. The V and J ends lost 4 bases and 5 bases respectively, with 11 bases between them. From germline, CDR1 is SNHLY and CDR2 FYNNEI. The CDR3 is 14 amino acids.